This T cell receptor beta chain comes out of a study of T cells in Graves' hyperthyroidism and ophthalmopathy. Study as a whole: Specimen type is peripheral blood, collected at initial diagnosis prior to any treatment.

Overall study results and limits: Ophthalmopathy and stable hyperthyroidism were told apart by a 13 V-J model. Researchers found most expanded thyroid clonotypes above 0.001 in blood as well.

The length of the CDR3 is 18 residues. V lost 2 bases and J lost 6; bases outside the gene matches: 13. Germline CDR1 reads SGHRS; CDR2 reads YFSETQ. This clonotype appeared many times. What it recognizes is unknown. There were TCR beta CDR3 regions amplified from RNA transcripts. Primed by the HTBI set, a first-round RT-PCR was run on the TCR CDR3. TCRdb processed the multiplex PCR reads anew with MiXCR; each CDR3 protein has one entry. Of 530,000 or so distinct CDR3 sequences listed, 17% are singletons. Each ophthalmopathy patient scored at least 3 on the Clinical Activity Score and at least 4 on NOSPECS grade, with duration under 3 months.

The receptor was derived from a woman under 30 with Graves' ophthalmopathy. The sequenced sample consisted of blood. The J gene is TRBJ2-1, the V gene TRBV5-1; 11 positions match TRBD2. The DNA of the CDR3 is TGCGCCAGCAGCTTACCTTCCTACGGACTAGCGGGTGTCAATGAGCAGTTCTTC. It codes for CASSLPSYGLAGVNEQFF. The whole variable domain, filled in from reference TRBV5-1 and TRBJ2-1, reads KAGVTQTPRYLIKTRGQQVTLSCSPISGHRSVSWYQQTPGQGLQFLFEYFSETQRNKGNFPGRFSGRQFSNSRSEMNVSTLELGDSALYLCASSLPSYGLAGVNEQFFGPGTRLTVL.